The text below deals with one T cell receptor (beta chain). The antigen is unknown. Germline V CDR1 and CDR2: SNHLY, FYNNEI. V was shortened by 7 bases and J by 2 bases, with 11 bases between the two germline ends. This CDR3 comprises 13 residues. Using RNA template, CDR3s of TCR alpha and beta were amplified with iRepertoire arm-PCR. For one-step reverse transcription and amplification, about 90-400 ng of tissue mRNA or PBMC total RNA was used. TCRdb ran MiXCR on the multiplex PCR reads and lists one entry per CDR3 protein. The sample lists some 150,000 distinct CDR3 sequences; roughly two fifths were seen once. These data originate in a study of glioma-infiltrating T cells. Study-wide findings and caveats: Gliomas, especially low-grade, showed above-expected tissue-blood divergence; non-neoplastic patients showed below.

The chain joins TRBV2 to TRBJ1-1; D remains ambiguous. The receptor was derived from a human donor with low-grade glioma or glioblastoma, undergoing nonglioma brain surgery, or in good health (not recorded which). Material: glioma tissue, nonneoplastic brain tissue, or PBMCs (not recorded which). CDR3 in DNA: TGTGCCAGCAACCAAGGGTCAAACACTGAAGCTTTCTTT. Amino acid sequence: CASNQGSNTEAFF.